This T cell receptor (beta chain) was retrieved from a study of T cell repertoires in cytomegalovirus infection. Study details: A matching HLA type, together with CMV infection, was signaled by public TCR beta signatures.

General study findings and limits: Clonotypes of TCR beta that were HLA-C-restricted and CMV-specific dominated the ex vivo response. There were carriers of CMV plus the relevant HLA, and cumulative public TCR beta family frequency identified them.

This clonotype was counted a few times. No antigen is known for it. The CDR3 consists of 14 residues. Trimming cost V 4 bases and J 8 bases, with 17 bases left between them. Germline CDR1 reads LGHNA; CDR2 reads YNFKEQ. Via MiXCR, TCRdb re-called the reads, giving one row per CDR3 protein. The profile shows around 350,000 distinct CDR3 sequences, about a sixth of them singletons. This chain joins TRBV4-2 and TRBJ1-2; D possibly corresponds to TRBD1 (5 bases). Sequencing was done on a sample of PBMCs. This clonotype was sampled from a human donor in good health (CMV status not recorded). Some clones in this sample may be carry-over from other donors' samples. The CDR3: CASSREGAQRGYTF. The CDR3 DNA reads TGTGCCAGCAGCCGGGAAGGGGCCCAACGGGGCTACACCTTC.